This TCR beta chain stems from a study of CD8 T cells in Susac syndrome. The study's findings and limits: As acknowledged by the study, its TCR sequencing and HLA analysis included a relatively small number of individuals.

Reverse transcription used about 0.45 to 1 ug RNA and random hexamers. TCRdb itself ran the immunoSEQ multiplex PCR reads through MiXCR, one entry per CDR3 protein. The table has around 130,000 distinct CDR3 sequences, 80% seen once; the top ten hold about 0.51%. Concerning this clonotype: Its cognate antigen is unknown.

The clonotype comes from a human donor with multiple sclerosis. Sequencing was done on a sample of CD8+ T cells from PBMCs.

CDR3 coding DNA: TGTGCCAGCTCACCATCCCGGGACTCCGCCTACAATGAGCAGTTCTTC. The encoded protein is CASSPSRDSAYNEQFF. The V gene is TRBV18, the J gene TRBJ2-1; possibly TRBD2 for D (6 bases). The CDR3 runs to 16 residues. Germline CDR1 reads KGHSH; CDR2 reads LQKENI. The V and J ends lost 2 bases and 2 bases respectively, with 13 bases between them.